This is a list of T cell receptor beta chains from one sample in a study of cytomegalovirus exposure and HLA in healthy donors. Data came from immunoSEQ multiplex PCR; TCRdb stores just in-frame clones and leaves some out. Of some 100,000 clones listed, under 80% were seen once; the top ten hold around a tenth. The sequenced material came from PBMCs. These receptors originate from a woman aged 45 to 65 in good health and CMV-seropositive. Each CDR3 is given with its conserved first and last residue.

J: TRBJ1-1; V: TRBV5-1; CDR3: CASSLAAGAGTEAFF
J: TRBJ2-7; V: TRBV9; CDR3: CASSVAGGMSYEQYF
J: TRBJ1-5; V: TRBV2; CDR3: CASADRELQPQHF
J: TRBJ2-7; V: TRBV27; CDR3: CASKRRDRGPHEQYF
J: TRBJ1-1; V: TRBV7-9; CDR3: CASSFDGGMGTEAFF
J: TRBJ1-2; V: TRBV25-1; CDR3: CASSEFGQGFYGYTF
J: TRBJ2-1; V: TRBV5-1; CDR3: CASSANSGGAYNEQFF
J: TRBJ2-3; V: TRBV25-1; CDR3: CASSAGGIRTDTQYF
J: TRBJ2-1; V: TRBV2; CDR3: CASSEQGDNYNEQFF
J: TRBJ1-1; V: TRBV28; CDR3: CASGQGGRMNTEAFF
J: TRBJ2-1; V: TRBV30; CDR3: CAWRAAGAYNEQFF
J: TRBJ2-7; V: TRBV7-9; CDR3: CASSFSGQADEQYF
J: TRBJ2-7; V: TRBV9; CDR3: CASSPGLPAYEQYF
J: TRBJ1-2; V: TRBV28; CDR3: CASRIRGTGATRDYGYTF
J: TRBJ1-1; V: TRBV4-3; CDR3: CASSQDGGQLMNTEAFF
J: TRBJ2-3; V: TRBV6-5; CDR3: CASSSEREGRADTQYF
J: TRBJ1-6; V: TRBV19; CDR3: CASSPRTGGNSPLHF
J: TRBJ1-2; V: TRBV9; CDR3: CASSVGQGPNYGYTF
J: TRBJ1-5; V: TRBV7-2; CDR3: CASSLVEGSNQPQHF
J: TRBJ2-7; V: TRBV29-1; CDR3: CSVEGTGEYEQYF
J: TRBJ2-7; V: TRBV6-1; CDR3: CASSEDRGPLHEQYF
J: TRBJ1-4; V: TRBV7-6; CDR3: CASSPTPIEKLFF
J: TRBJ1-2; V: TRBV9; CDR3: CASSGWTGLGYTF
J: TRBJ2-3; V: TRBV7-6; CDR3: CASSLLAGSTDTQYF
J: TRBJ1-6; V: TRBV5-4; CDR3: CASSRAGRGYSPLHF
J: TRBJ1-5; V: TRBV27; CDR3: CASSFTPFGGNQPQHF
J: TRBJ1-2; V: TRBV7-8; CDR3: CASSSLTLDRLYGYTF
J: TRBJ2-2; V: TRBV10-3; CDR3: CAINVGTGVNGELFF
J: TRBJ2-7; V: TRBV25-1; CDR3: CASSESGRREQYF
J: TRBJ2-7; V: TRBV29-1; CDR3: CSVEYRTGYSYEQYF
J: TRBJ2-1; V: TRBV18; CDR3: CASSRQGDYNEQFF
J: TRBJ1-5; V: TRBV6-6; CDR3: CASSYEESVQPQHF
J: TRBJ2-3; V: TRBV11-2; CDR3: CASSLQRGNTDTQYF
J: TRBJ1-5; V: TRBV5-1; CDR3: CASSFNSGDQPQHF
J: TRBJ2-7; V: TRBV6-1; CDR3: CAGEASGATYEQYF
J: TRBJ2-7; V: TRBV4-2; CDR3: CASSQLDTTSGYEQYF
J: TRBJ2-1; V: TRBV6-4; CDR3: CASRPGLAGVNEQFF
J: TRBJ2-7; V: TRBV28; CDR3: CASRRGQGLTYEQYF
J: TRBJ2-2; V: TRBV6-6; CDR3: CASSYLAGGTGELFF
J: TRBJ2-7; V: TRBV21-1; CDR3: CASSKDRARDEQYF
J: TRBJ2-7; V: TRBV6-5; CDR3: CASTLSWGGGYEQYF
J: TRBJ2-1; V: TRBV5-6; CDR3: CASSREALARYNEQFF
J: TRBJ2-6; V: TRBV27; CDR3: CASRMGGSSGANVLTF
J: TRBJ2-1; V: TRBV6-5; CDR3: CASSFPSGIQSEQFF
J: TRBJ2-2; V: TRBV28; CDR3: CASSLVPWPNTGELFF
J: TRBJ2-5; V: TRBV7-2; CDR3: CASSQVPSGGTSQYF
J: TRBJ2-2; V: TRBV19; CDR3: CASSTPPVTPGELFF
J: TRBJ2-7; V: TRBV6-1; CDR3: CASSVGQPYEQYF
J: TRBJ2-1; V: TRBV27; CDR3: CASSGGTSGLGEQFF
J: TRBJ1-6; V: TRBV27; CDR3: CASSTFQGIPYNSPLHF
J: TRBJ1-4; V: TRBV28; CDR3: CASLPGVNEKLFF
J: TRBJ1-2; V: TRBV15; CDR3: CATSRDLDSTFGYGYTF
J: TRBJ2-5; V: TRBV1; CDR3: CTSSQGIKGQGRETQYF
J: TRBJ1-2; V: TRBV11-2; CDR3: CASSAFDREVYGYTF
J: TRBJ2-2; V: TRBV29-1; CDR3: CSVSRGRDTGELFF
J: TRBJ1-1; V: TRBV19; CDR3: CASSMGQGETEAFF
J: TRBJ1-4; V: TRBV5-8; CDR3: CASRPAGQSNEKLFF
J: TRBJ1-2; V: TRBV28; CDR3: CASSLWPSGSYGYTF
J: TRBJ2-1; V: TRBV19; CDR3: CASYSRGAGGLGNNEQFF
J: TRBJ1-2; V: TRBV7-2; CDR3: CASSLDRYGSNYGYTF